Each of the 17 T cell receptor beta chains below was sequenced from the same sample in a study of blood T cell repertoires in COVID-19. The method was immunoSEQ multiplex PCR; TCRdb's version includes in-frame clones alone and lacks a portion of them. This sample has about 280,000 clones, with over 75% found just once. Material for sequencing was PBMCs or T cells enriched from blood (not recorded which). These receptors were taken from a woman aged 25 to 39 who had recovered from COVID-19.

V is TRBV7-8 and J is TRBJ2-3, with 9 bases matching TRBD2. Germline V gene lookup returns CDR1 SGHVS and CDR2 FQNEAQ. With V trimmed by 7 bases and J by 4 bases, 12 bases remained unmatched. The length of the CDR3 is 16 residues. This CDR3 reads CASNVEAGGSSDTQYF. CDR3 coding DNA: TGTGCCAGCAATGTTGAAGCGGGGGGATCCTCAGATACGCAGTATTTT.

This chain links TRBV5-1 with TRBJ2-6; D call uncertain. Between the trimmed V and J ends, which lost 1 base and 7 bases, there was a span of 9 bases. Germline V lookup: CDR1 SGHRS, CDR2 YFSETQ. CDR3 length: 14 residues. This chain's CDR3 is CASSLNLGANVLTF. The CDR3 DNA sequence: TGCGCCAGCAGCTTGAACCTCGGTGCCAACGTCCTGACTTTC.

This clone was observed a single time. V and J are TRBV7-3 and TRBJ2-3; 7 bases line up with TRBD2. The CDR3 is 16 residues long. CDR1 and CDR2 (germline): SGHTA, FQGTGA. The junction had 7 bases not matched to a gene; V was cut back by 4 bases and J by 0 bases. The CDR3 sequence: CASSSDPSGSTDTQYF. CDR3 in DNA: TGTGCCAGCAGCTCGGACCCTAGCGGAAGCACAGATACGCAGTATTTT.

The chain links TRBV5-1 to TRBJ2-7, with a possible D match to TRBD2 (6 bases). V was clipped by 1 base and J by 5 bases, with 13 bases between them. The V gene's germline CDR1 is SGHRS and CDR2 YFSETQ. The CDR3 extends over 14 amino acids. CDR3 in DNA: TGCGCCAGCAGCTTGACGGCGGGGCGGGACGAGCAGTACTTC. This encodes CASSLTAGRDEQYF.

CDR3: CASSLNPGQPQHF. The CDR3, as DNA: TGTGCCAGCAGCTTAAATCCGGGTCAGCCCCAGCATTTT. The chain recombines TRBV7-2 with TRBJ1-5, with D uncertain. V was pared by 2 bases and J by 6 bases, with 8 bases between. Germline V gene lookup returns CDR1 SGHTA and CDR2 FQGNSA. This CDR3 spans 13 amino acids.

The chain couples TRBV11-3 to TRBJ2-7; 8 nucleotides agree with TRBD1. J was trimmed by 3 bases and V by 0 bases; bases with no gene match: 7. This CDR3 region has 16 residues. CDR1 SGHNT and CDR2 YENEEA come from the germline V gene. The CDR3 coding sequence is TGTGCCAGCAGCTTAGAAGATGGGGGGACAGGCTACGAGCAGTACTTC. Protein: CASSLEDGGTGYEQYF.

This clone was detected only once. The chain uses TRBV4-3 and TRBJ2-3; D may be TRBD2 (6 bases). The CDR3 totals 16 residues. The V end was cut by 3 bases, the J end by 6 bases, with 19 bases between. Germline loops: CDR1 LGHNA, CDR2 YSLEER. CDR3 DNA: TGCGCCAGCAGCCAGGGGCTCGGGACTGTGGAGGATACGCAGTATTTT. This encodes CASSQGLGTVEDTQYF.

This clone was recorded once. This rearrangement joins TRBV19 to TRBJ2-7; 11 bases line up with TRBD2. The ends lost 7 bases at V and 3 bases at J; junction bases unmatched: 11. Germline CDR1 LNHDA, CDR2 SQIVND (reference sequence). CDR3 size: 16 residues. The CDR3 sequence is CASTPRTGLAVYEQYF. CDR3 in DNA: TGTGCCAGTACCCCTCGTACGGGACTAGCGGTCTACGAGCAGTACTTC.

The V gene is TRBV6-5, the J gene TRBJ1-1; no definite D call. The ends were cut back, 2 bases at V and 5 bases at J, with 9 bases in the middle. The CDR3 spans 13 residues. From germline, CDR1 is MNHEY and CDR2 SVGAGI. In nucleotides, the CDR3 is TGTGCCAGCAGTTACGGTATGAGGACTGAAGCTTTCTTT. Encoded protein: CASSYGMRTEAFF.

The chain employs TRBV5-4 and TRBJ2-3; 12 nucleotides line up with TRBD2. This CDR3 has 16 amino acids. Germline lookup yields CDR1 SGHNT and CDR2 YYREEE (reference sequence). V dropped 0 bases and J dropped 6; count of bases not matched to a gene: 5. CDR3 in DNA: TGTGCCAGCAGCTTGGCCCCCCTAGCGGGAGGGGATACGCAGTATTTT. Translation: CASSLAPLAGGDTQYF.

The V and J genes are TRBV4-1 and TRBJ2-3; TRBD2 aligns across 8 bases. V trimming: 0 bases; J trimming: 1 base; junction bases outside the gene matches: 0. The CDR3 has 15 residues. The germline V gene has CDR1 MGHRA and CDR2 YSYEKL. The CDR3 reads CASSQEAGGTDTQYF. In DNA, the CDR3 is TGCGCCAGCAGCCAAGAAGCGGGAGGCACAGATACGCAGTATTTT.

The chain has TRBV6-6 and TRBJ2-2; TRBD2 matches 9 bases. Germline V gene sequence: CDR1 MNHNY, CDR2 SVGAGI (reference sequence). V dropped 7 bases and J dropped 3; count of bases not matched to a gene: 9. The CDR3 sequence is 16 residues long. CDR3: CASIGGGGLYTGELFF. In nucleotides, the CDR3 is TGTGCCAGCATCGGCGGGGGGGGACTTTACACCGGGGAGCTGTTTTTT.

The count of this clone is one. This rearrangement joins TRBV19 to TRBJ2-1; 11 nucleotides line up with TRBD1. The CDR3 has 17 residues. The V and J ends lost 8 bases and 7 bases, in that order; junction bases with no gene match: 16. Germline V CDR1 and CDR2: LNHDA, SQIVND (reference sequence). CDR3 nucleotide sequence: TGTGCCAGTTCGGACAGGGGGCTAAGGTTCACAACAAATGAGCAGTTCTTC. This encodes CASSDRGLRFTTNEQFF.

This chain connects TRBV18 to TRBJ2-7; D is undetermined. Germline-derived CDR1 and CDR2 are KGHSH and LQKENI. The V end was cut by 1 base, the J end by 5 bases, with 6 bases between. This CDR3 is built from 12 residues. The CDR3 region has the DNA TGTGCCAGCTCACCACGATCTAACGAGCAGTACTTC. It codes for CASSPRSNEQYF.

The chain links TRBV4-2 to TRBJ2-7; TRBD2 matches at 8 bases. J was trimmed by 3 bases and V by 4 bases; bases with no gene match: 5. This CDR3 contains 14 residues. Germline CDR1 is LGHNA and CDR2 is YNFKEQ. CDR3 sequence reads: CASSPAGDIYEQYF. As DNA, the CDR3 is TGTGCCAGCAGCCCAGCGGGAGACATCTACGAGCAGTACTTC.

This clone occurred once. J is TRBJ1-2 and V is TRBV27; no clear D gene. V lost 5 bases to trimming and J lost 4 bases, with 11 bases between them. The CDR3 has 13 residues. The germline gives CDR1 MNHEY, CDR2 SMNVEV (reference sequence). CDR3 coding DNA: TGTGCCAGCAGTCCTTCGGGAACCTATGGCTACACCTTC. Translating gives CASSPSGTYGYTF.

The rearrangement links TRBV3-1 (or the pseudogene TRBV3-2) to TRBJ2-2; a possible D gene is TRBD2 (5 bases). Germline CDR1 reads LGHDT; CDR2 reads YNNKEL (reference sequence). The ends were cut back, 0 bases at V and 6 bases at J, with 11 bases in the middle. CDR3 size: 15 residues. The CDR3 spells CASSQDVGAAGELFF. The CDR3 DNA is TGTGCCAGCAGCCAAGATGTGGGAGCGGCCGGGGAGCTGTTTTTT.